This record covers a single T cell receptor beta chain. Clones were read by immunoSEQ multiplex PCR, and TCRdb kept only the in-frame ones, dropping some. This table has roughly 180,000 clones, about 80% appearing once. This specimen belongs to a study of cytotoxic CD8 clonotypes in ibrutinib-treated CLL. The V end was cut by 5 bases, the J end by 1 base, with 11 bases between. CDR1 is SGHTA, CDR2 FQGNSA, per germline. This CDR3 contains 14 residues. The chain is built from TRBV7-2 and TRBJ2-5, with D tentatively TRBD2 (5 bases). The receptor's source is a human donor with chronic lymphocytic leukemia. The sequences come from PBMCs, collected after 24 months of ibrutinib treatment. The CDR3 sequence is CASSPDGVQETQYF. The CDR3 DNA is TGTGCCAGCAGCCCAGACGGGGTCCAAGAGACCCAGTACTTC.